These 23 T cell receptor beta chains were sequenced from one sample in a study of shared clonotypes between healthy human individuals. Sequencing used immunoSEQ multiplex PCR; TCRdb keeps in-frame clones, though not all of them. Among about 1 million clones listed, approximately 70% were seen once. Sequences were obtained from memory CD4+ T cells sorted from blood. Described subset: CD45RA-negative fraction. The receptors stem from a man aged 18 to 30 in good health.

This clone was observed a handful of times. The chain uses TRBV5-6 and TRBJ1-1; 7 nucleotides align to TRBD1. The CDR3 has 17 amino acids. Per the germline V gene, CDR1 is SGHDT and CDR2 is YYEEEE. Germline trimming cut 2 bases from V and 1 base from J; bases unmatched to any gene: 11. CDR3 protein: CASSFPARQGRNTEAFF. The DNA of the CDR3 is TGTGCCAGCAGCTTCCCCGCCCGACAGGGAAGGAACACTGAAGCTTTCTTT.

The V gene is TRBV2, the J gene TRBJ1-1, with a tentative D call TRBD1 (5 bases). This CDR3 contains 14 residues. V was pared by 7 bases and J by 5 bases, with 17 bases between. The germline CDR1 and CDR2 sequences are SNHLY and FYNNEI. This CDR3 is CASMIRAGGTEAFF. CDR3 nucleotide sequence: TGTGCCAGCATGATCAGGGCGGGGGGAACTGAAGCTTTCTTT. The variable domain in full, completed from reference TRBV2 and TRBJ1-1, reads EPEVTQTPSHQVTQMGQEVILRCVPISNHLYFYWYRQILGQKVEFLVSFYNNEISEKSEIFDDQFSVERPDGSNFTLKIRSTKLEDSAMYFCASMIRAGGTEAFFGQGTRLTVV.

Here the CDR3 DNA reads TGCGCCAGCAGCTTAGACAGGGAAAATCAGCCCCAGCATTTT. Protein product: CASSLDRENQPQHF. The chain recombines TRBV5-1 with TRBJ1-5; 7 nucleotides match TRBD1. From germline, CDR1 is SGHRS and CDR2 YFSETQ. This CDR3 region has 14 residues. V was clipped by 2 bases and J by 4 bases; unmatched bases: 3.

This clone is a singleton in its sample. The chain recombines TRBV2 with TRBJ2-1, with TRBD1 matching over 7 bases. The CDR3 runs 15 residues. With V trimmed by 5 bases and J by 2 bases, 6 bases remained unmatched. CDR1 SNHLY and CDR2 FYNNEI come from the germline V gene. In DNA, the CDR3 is TGTGCCAGCAGTCCGTCCGACAGGGCCTACAATGAGCAGTTCTTC. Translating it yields CASSPSDRAYNEQFF.

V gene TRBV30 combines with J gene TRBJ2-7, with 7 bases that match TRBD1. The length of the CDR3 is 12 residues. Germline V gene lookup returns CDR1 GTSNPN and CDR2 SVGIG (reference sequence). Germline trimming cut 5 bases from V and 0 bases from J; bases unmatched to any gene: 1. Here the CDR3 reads CAWDRASYEQYF. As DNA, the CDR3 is TGTGCCTGGGACAGGGCCTCCTACGAGCAGTACTTC.

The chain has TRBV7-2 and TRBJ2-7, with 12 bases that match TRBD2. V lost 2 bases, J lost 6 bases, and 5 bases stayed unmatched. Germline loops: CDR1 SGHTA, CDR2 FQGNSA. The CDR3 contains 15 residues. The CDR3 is CASSLLVTSGSEQYF. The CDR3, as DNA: TGTGCCAGCAGCTTATTAGTGACTAGCGGGAGCGAGCAGTACTTC.

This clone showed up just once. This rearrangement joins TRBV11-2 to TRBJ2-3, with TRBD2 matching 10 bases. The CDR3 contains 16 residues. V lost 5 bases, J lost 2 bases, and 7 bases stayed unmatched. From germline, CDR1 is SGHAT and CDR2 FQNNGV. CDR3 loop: CASSQNSGGSTDTQYF. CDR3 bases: TGTGCCAGCAGCCAAAATAGCGGGGGGTCCACAGATACGCAGTATTTT.

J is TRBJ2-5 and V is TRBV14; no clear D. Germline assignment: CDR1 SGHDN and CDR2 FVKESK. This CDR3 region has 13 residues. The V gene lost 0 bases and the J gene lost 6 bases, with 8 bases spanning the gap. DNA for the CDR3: TGTGCCAGCAGCCAAGAGGGGTGGAAGACCCAGTACTTC. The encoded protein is CASSQEGWKTQYF.

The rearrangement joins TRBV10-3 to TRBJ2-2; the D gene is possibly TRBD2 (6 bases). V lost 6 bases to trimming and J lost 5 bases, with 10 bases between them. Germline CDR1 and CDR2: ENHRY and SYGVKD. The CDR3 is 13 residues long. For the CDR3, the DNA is TGTGCCATCAGCGGGAGCGGTACCGGGGAGCTGTTTTTT. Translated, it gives CAISGSGTGELFF.

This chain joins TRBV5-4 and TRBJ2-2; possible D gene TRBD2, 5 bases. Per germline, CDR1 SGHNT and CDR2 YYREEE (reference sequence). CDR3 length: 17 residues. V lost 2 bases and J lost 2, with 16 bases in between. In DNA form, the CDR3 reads TGTGCCAGCAGCTTTGCTTCGGGATCTTTAAACACCGGGGAGCTGTTTTTT. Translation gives CASSFASGSLNTGELFF.

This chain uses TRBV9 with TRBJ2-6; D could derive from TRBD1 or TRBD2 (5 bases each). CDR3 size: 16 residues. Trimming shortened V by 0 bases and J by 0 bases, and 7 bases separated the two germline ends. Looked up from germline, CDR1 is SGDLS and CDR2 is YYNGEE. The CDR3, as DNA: TGTGCCAGCAGCGTAGAGGGGACCTCTGGGGCCAACGTCCTGACTTTC. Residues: CASSVEGTSGANVLTF.

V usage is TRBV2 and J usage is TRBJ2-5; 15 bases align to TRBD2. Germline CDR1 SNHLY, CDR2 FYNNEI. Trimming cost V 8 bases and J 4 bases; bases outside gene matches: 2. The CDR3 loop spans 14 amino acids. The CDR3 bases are TGTGCCAGCCGGACTAGCGGGGGGGTAGAGACCCAGTACTTC. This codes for CASRTSGGVETQYF.

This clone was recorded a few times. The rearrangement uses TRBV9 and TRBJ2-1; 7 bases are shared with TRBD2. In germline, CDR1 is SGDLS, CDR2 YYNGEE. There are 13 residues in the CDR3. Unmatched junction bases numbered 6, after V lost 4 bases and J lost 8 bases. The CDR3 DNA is TGTGCCAGCAGCTCCCTCGGGGGGTATGAGCAGTTCTTC. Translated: CASSSLGGYEQFF.

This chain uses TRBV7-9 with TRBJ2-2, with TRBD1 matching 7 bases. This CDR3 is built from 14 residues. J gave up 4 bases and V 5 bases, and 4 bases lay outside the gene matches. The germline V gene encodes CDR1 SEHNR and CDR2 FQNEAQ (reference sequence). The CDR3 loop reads CASSQGVVTGELFF. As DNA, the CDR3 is TGTGCCAGCAGCCAGGGGGTGGTCACCGGGGAGCTGTTTTTT.

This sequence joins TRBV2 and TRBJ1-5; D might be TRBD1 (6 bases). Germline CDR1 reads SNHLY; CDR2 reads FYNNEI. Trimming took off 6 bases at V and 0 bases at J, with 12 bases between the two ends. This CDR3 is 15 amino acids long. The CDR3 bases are TGTGCCAGCAGAACCGGGACAACTAGCAATCAGCCCCAGCATTTT. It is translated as CASRTGTTSNQPQHF.

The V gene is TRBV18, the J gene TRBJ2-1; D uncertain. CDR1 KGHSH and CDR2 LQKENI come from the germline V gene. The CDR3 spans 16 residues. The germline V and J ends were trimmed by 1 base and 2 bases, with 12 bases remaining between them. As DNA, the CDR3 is TGTGCCAGCTCACCACGAGGTTCATCACCCTACAATGAGCAGTTCTTC. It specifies CASSPRGSSPYNEQFF.

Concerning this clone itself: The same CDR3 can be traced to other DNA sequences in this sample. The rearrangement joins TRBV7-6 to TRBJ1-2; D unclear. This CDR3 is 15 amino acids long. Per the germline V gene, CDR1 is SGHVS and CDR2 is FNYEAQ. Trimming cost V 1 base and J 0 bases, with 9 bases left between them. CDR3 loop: CASSLGSGSNYGYTF. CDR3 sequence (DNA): TGTGCCAGCAGCTTAGGGTCAGGATCTAACTATGGCTACACCTTC.

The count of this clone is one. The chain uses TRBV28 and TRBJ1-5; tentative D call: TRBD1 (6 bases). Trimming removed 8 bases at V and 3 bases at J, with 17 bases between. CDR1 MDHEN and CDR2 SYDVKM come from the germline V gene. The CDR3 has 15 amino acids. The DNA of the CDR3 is TGTGCCAGCCGTACCCCCCAGGGGAACAATCAGCCCCAGCATTTT. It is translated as CASRTPQGNNQPQHF.

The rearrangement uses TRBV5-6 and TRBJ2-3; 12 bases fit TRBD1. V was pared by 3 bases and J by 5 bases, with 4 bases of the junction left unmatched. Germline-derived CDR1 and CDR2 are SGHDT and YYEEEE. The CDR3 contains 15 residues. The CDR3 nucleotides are TGTGCCAGCAGCTCCGGGACAGGGGGCGGAGATACGCAGTATTTT. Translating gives CASSSGTGGGDTQYF.

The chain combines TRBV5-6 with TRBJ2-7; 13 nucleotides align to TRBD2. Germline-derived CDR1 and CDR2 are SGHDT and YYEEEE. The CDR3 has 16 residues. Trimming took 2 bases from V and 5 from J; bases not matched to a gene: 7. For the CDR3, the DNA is TGTGCCAGCAGCTTACCGGGACTAGCGGGATTCCACGAGCAGTACTTC. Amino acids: CASSLPGLAGFHEQYF.

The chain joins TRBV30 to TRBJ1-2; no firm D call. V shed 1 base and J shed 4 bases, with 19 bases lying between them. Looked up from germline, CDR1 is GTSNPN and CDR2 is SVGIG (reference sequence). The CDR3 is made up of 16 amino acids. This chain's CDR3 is CAWSDVGPFSGYGYTF. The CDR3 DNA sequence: TGTGCCTGGAGTGACGTAGGACCGTTTAGTGGCTATGGCTACACCTTC.

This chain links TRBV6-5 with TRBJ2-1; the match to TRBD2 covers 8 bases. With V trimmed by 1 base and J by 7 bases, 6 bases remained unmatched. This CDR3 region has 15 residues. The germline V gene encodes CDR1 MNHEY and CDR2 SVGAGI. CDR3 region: CASSYWASGFNEQFF. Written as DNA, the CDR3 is TGTGCCAGCAGTTACTGGGCTAGCGGGTTTAATGAGCAGTTCTTC.

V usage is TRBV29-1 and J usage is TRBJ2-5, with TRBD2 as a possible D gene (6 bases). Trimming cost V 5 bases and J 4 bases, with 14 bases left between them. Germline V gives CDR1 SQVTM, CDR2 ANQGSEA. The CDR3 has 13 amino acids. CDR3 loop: CSVHGGEGETQYF. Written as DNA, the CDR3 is TGCAGCGTTCACGGGGGAGAGGGAGAGACCCAGTACTTC.